The 7 T cell receptor beta chains below all came from one sample that was sequenced in a study of Graves' ophthalmopathy and Graves' hyperthyroidism. TCR beta CDR3 regions were amplified from RNA transcripts. The library came from an HTBI-primed first-round RT-PCR and a second-round multiplex PCR. One entry per CDR3 protein, called by TCRdb with MiXCR from the multiplex PCR reads. The table includes about 240,000 distinct CDR3 sequences, 45% detected once. Sequencing input: peripheral blood. Receptor source: an adult man with Graves' ophthalmopathy.

The chain's CDR3 is CASSLPGLEQYF. In DNA, the CDR3 is TGTGCCAGCAGCTTACCGGGACTCGAGCAGTACTTC. This chain connects TRBV7-2 to TRBJ2-7; D is perhaps TRBD2 (6 bases). The CDR3 is 12 residues long. CDR1 and CDR2 (germline): SGHTA, FQGNSA. V was pared by 2 bases and J by 6 bases, with 8 bases between.

The table lists this clonotype with a count of one. This chain connects TRBV5-4 to TRBJ1-1; D is unclear. This CDR3 is built from 14 residues. V lost 3 bases and J 4 bases, leaving 13 bases between the germline ends. Per the germline V gene, CDR1 is SGHNT and CDR2 is YYREEE (reference sequence). For the CDR3, the DNA is TGTGCCAGCAGCTACGACCGCCTGAGCACTGAAGCTTTCTTT. This sequence encodes CASSYDRLSTEAFF.

V usage is TRBV24-1 and J usage is TRBJ2-3; no firm D call. V was trimmed by 12 bases and J by 2 bases, leaving 14 bases between them. CDR1 KGHDR and CDR2 SFDVKD come from the germline V gene. This CDR3 is built from 13 residues. CDR3 amino acids: CASAGANTDTQYF. The CDR3, as DNA: TGTGCCTCTGCAGGAGCTAACACAGATACGCAGTATTTT.

The chain recombines TRBV20-1 with TRBJ2-5; D gene uncertain. V was shortened by 1 base and J by 3 bases, with 12 bases between the two germline ends. The length of the CDR3 is 14 residues. Looked up from germline, CDR1 is DFQATT and CDR2 is SNEGSKA (reference sequence). The CDR3 reads CSARGKAGEETQYF. Written as DNA, the CDR3 is TGCAGTGCTAGAGGGAAGGCAGGTGAAGAGACCCAGTACTTC.

The chain is built from TRBV12-3 or TRBV12-4 and TRBJ1-1; 8 bases align to TRBD1. V lost 8 bases and J lost 5; bases outside the gene matches: 7. The CDR3 consists of 13 residues. The CDR3 here is CASAETGVTEAFF. The CDR3 DNA reads TGTGCCAGCGCTGAGACAGGGGTGACTGAAGCTTTCTTT.

This chain uses TRBV12-3 or TRBV12-4 with TRBJ2-7; TRBD1 matches 12 bases. The V segment lost 8 bases and the J segment 9 bases; nucleotides outside the gene matches: 11. The CDR3 extends over 14 amino acids. The CDR3 loop reads CASSPPGQGASQYF. The CDR3 coding sequence is TGTGCCAGCTCACCACCGGGACAGGGGGCGTCGCAGTACTTC.

As concerns this clonotype: Mismatch with germline at one junction end may stem from a read error. The rearrangement joins TRBV10-3 to TRBJ2-7; D gene unclear. The V gene's germline CDR1 is ENHRY and CDR2 SYGVKD. This CDR3 has 15 residues. The CDR3 DNA reads TGTGCCAGCAGTTTAACGAGGCTGATCTCCTACGAGCAGTACTTC. Translating gives CASSLTRLISYEQYF.